A single sample gave rise to the 31 T cell receptor beta chains below, sequenced in a study of blood T cells in healthy people across ages. A J-beta primer mix and a sample-barcoded 5' primer were used in a second PCR of roughly 6 to 11 cycles. In TCRdb, the 5' RACE reads were re-called with MiXCR into one record per CDR3 protein. The sample includes more than 1,000,000 distinct CDR3 sequences, approximately 26% of them seen just once. The sample also formed part of further work on T cells of mothers and their children.

Sequenced input: blood. These receptors all come from a girl aged 2 to 10 in good health.

This clonotype has a handful of counts. The chain employs TRBV27 and TRBJ2-7; D perhaps matches TRBD2 (6 bases). The CDR3 consists of 15 residues. The germline gives CDR1 MNHEY, CDR2 SMNVEV (reference sequence). V was trimmed by 5 bases and J by 7 bases, leaving 21 bases between them. For the CDR3, the DNA is TGTGCCAGCAGTCTCTCCGGGAGCCCTCCTAGGGAGCAGTACTTC. Its protein is CASSLSGSPPREQYF.

This CDR3 is CASSKMKEGRRGRETQYF. DNA of the CDR3: TGTGCCAGCAGCAAAATGAAAGAGGGAAGGAGAGGGCGAGAGACCCAGTACTTC. The chain couples TRBV21-1 to TRBJ2-5; the table's D call of TRBD2 was not tested on the DNA. TRBV21-1 constitutes a pseudogene. The CDR3 totals 18 residues.

There are a few counts of this clonotype. The rearrangement joins TRBV29-1 to TRBJ1-1, with TRBD1 identical over 7 bases. The CDR3 is made up of 15 amino acids. Germline lookup yields CDR1 SQVTM and CDR2 ANQGSEA. V lost 4 bases to trimming and J lost 5 bases; unmatched junction nucleotides: 13. The CDR3 loop is CSVGRPGQRRTEAFF. The CDR3 DNA reads TGCAGCGTTGGGCGACCGGGACAGCGGCGGACTGAAGCTTTCTTT.

This clonotype was picked up a small number of times. The gene calls are TRBV12-3 or TRBV12-4 and TRBJ2-1, with 9 bases fitting TRBD1. The J call may be faulty, since TRBJ2-7 better matches the DNA end. The CDR3 is 15 residues long. CDR3 bases: TGTGCCAGCAGCTCGACCGGGACAGGGTGGTACGAGCAGTACTTC. Protein product: CASSSTGTGWYEQYF.

The chain uses TRBV6-6 and TRBJ1-4; weak D call: TRBD1 (5 bases). The CDR3 covers 14 residues. V gave up 8 bases and J gave up 4 bases, with 14 bases separating them. The germline V gene has CDR1 MNHNY and CDR2 SVGAGI (reference sequence). CDR3 DNA: TGTGCCAGCCGTAGGGAGGGGTTTAATGAAAAACTGTTTTTT. Translated, it gives CASRREGFNEKLFF.

This clonotype came up a few times. V usage is TRBV28 and J usage is TRBJ2-1, with D maybe TRBD2 (6 bases). V was clipped by 11 bases and J by 5 bases, with 13 bases between them. The germline V gene encodes CDR1 MDHEN and CDR2 SYDVKM. The CDR3 is 12 residues long. The CDR3 loop is CALGLPDNEQFF. The CDR3 DNA sequence: TGTGCCCTCGGACTACCTGACAATGAGCAGTTCTTC.

This clonotype has more than one count but fewer than ten. This chain joins TRBV5-1 and TRBJ2-6; D might be TRBD2 (5 bases). Germline V lookup: CDR1 SGHRS, CDR2 YFSETQ. The V end was cut by 7 bases, the J end by 0 bases, with 14 bases between. This CDR3 spans 16 amino acids. CDR3 coding DNA: TGCGCCAGCTCTAACTGGGAGAGCTCTGGGGCCAACGTCCTGACTTTC. It codes for CASSNWESSGANVLTF.

The chain is built from TRBV11-2 and TRBJ1-2; 9 bases fit TRBD1. From germline, CDR1 is SGHAT and CDR2 FQNNGV. V lost 1 base, J lost 9 bases, and 9 bases stayed unmatched. CDR3 size: 15 residues. CDR3 protein: CASSLVDRGWGRYTF. The CDR3 DNA reads as TGTGCCAGCAGCTTAGTGGACAGGGGTTGGGGCCGCTACACCTTC. The whole variable domain, remainder taken from reference TRBV11-2 and TRBJ1-2, is EAGVAQSPRYKIIEKRQSVAFWCNPISGHATLYWYQQILGQGPKLLIQFQNNGVVDDSQLPKDRFSAERLKGVDSTLKIQPAKLEDSAVYLCASSLVDRGWGRYTFGSGTRLTVV.

This sequence joins TRBV5-6 and TRBJ2-3, with 8 bases lining up with TRBD2. Germline V gives CDR1 SGHDT, CDR2 YYEEEE. The J segment lost 5 bases and the V segment lost 2 bases, leaving 7 bases of the junction unmatched. The CDR3 has 15 amino acids. The CDR3 region has the DNA TGTGCCAGCAGCTTACTAGCGGAGAAAGGAGATACGCAGTATTTT. Amino acids: CASSLLAEKGDTQYF.

The genes are TRBV5-6 and TRBJ2-7; D is perhaps TRBD1 (8 bases). The CDR3 consists of 15 residues. CDR1 and CDR2 from the germline V gene are SGHDT and YYEEEE. The V end was cut by 4 bases, the J end by 2 bases, with 16 bases between. CDR3 in DNA: TGTGCCAGCAGCCGTGACAGGGGAGGGACCTACGAGCAGTACTTC. This codes for CASSRDRGGTYEQYF.

A few counts support this clonotype. This chain links TRBV11-2 with TRBJ2-6, with D hard to call. This CDR3 is 14 amino acids long. CDR1 is SGHAT, CDR2 FQNNGV, per germline. Trimming shortened V by 3 bases and J by 2 bases, and 5 bases separated the two germline ends. CDR3 sequence (DNA): TGTGCCAGCAGCTTTTCTCCTGGGGCCAACGTCCTGACTTTC. It is translated as CASSFSPGANVLTF.

The chain links TRBV7-2 to TRBJ2-1; TRBD2 might be the D (6 bases). V lost 4 bases to trimming and J lost 10 bases, with 17 bases between them. There are 14 residues in the CDR3. Germline CDR1 SGHTA, CDR2 FQGNSA. The CDR3 is CASSSNPTRDEQFF. The DNA of the CDR3 is TGTGCCAGCAGCTCCAACCCGACTAGAGACGAGCAGTTCTTC.

The chain joins TRBV29-1 to TRBJ2-3; 7 bases map to TRBD1. CDR3 length equals 14 residues. Per germline, CDR1 SQVTM and CDR2 ANQGSEA. With 6 bases clipped from V and 3 bases from J, the junction kept 9 bases outside the gene matches. As DNA, the CDR3 is TGCAGCGTGAAGGGACAGTTCAGGACAGATACGCAGTATTTT. Encoded protein: CSVKGQFRTDTQYF.

The gene calls are TRBV20-1 and TRBJ2-2; no clear D gene. Trimming left V 0 bases short and J 1 base short, with 6 bases between. CDR3 size: 14 residues. Germline-derived CDR1 and CDR2 are DFQATT and SNEGSKA (reference sequence). The chain's CDR3 is CSARDSLNTGELFF. CDR3 nucleotides: TGCAGTGCTAGAGATAGCCTGAACACCGGGGAGCTGTTTTTT.

This clonotype occurred a few times. This chain connects TRBV13 to TRBJ2-7; 11 positions agree with TRBD2. The V segment lost 5 bases and the J segment 4 bases; nucleotides outside the gene matches: 7. The CDR3 consists of 15 residues. The germline V gene encodes CDR1 PRHDT and CDR2 FYEKMQ (reference sequence). The CDR3: CASSPYSGGGYEQYF. CDR3 DNA sequence: TGTGCCAGCAGCCCCTATAGCGGGGGGGGTTACGAGCAGTACTTC.

The table lists this clonotype with many counts. This chain uses TRBV29-1 with TRBJ2-1; D is perhaps TRBD1 (7 bases). V was pared by 8 bases and J by 7 bases, with 12 bases between. Germline V lookup: CDR1 SQVTM, CDR2 ANQGSEA. This CDR3 is 11 amino acids long. Written as DNA, the CDR3 is TGCAGCATTCCAGGGGGGAATGAGCAGTTCTTC. Residues: CSIPGGNEQFF.

The chain joins TRBV29-1 to TRBJ1-2; possible D gene TRBD1, 5 bases. Germline V gene lookup returns CDR1 SQVTM and CDR2 ANQGSEA. Trimming pared 1 base from V and 6 bases from J, leaving 18 bases between. This CDR3 region has 15 residues. The CDR3 bases are TGCAGCGTTGAAGTGATTTTGCGTGCAGGGAATGGCTACACCTTC. Protein: CSVEVILRAGNGYTF.

The J gene is TRBJ1-1, the V gene TRBV2; D remains unclear. CDR1 is SNHLY and CDR2 is FYNNEI in the germline V gene. The CDR3 sequence is 11 residues long. V was pared by 8 bases and J by 11 bases, with 15 bases between. This CDR3 is CASATPFRAFF. The DNA for the CDR3 is TGTGCCAGCGCGACGCCCTTTAGGGCTTTCTTT. Based on the CDR3 plus reference TRBV2 and TRBJ1-1, the full variable domain is EPEVTQTPSHQVTQMGQEVILRCVPISNHLYFYWYRQILGQKVEFLVSFYNNEISEKSEIFDDQFSVERPDGSNFTLKIRSTKLEDSAMYFCASATPFRAFFGQGTRLTVV.

This clonotype appeared a few times. The chain combines TRBV18 with TRBJ1-1; 7 positions match TRBD1. CDR1 and CDR2 from the germline V gene are KGHSH and LQKENI. V was pared by 2 bases and J by 3 bases, with 6 bases of the junction left unmatched. The CDR3 covers 15 residues. CDR3 in amino acids: CASSPMRQGDTEAFF. Here the CDR3 DNA reads TGTGCCAGCTCACCAATGAGACAGGGAGACACTGAAGCTTTCTTT.

The chain recombines TRBV18 with TRBJ2-7; D possibly uses TRBD1 or TRBD2 (6 bases each). CDR3 length equals 17 residues. The V end was cut by 4 bases, the J end by 3 bases, with 22 bases between. The germline V gene encodes CDR1 KGHSH and CDR2 LQKENI. CDR3 coding DNA: TGTGCCAGCTCACTGGAGGGTCCGTGGCAGGGGTACTACGAGCAGTACTTC. Translated: CASSLEGPWQGYYEQYF.

This clonotype was counted only a few times. At one of its ends the junction is not consistent with the germline gene, which may arise from a read error. This chain links TRBV9 with TRBJ2-7, with D unresolved. The CDR3 has 12 amino acids. The germline V gene has CDR1 SGDLS and CDR2 YYNGEE. The CDR3 loop is CAGSPDFYEQYF. The CDR3 region has the DNA TGTGCCGGCAGCCCTGATTTCTACGAGCAGTACTTC.

This clonotype was observed once. The V gene is TRBV7-9, the J gene TRBJ2-5; 9 bases match TRBD1. V lost 5 bases to trimming and J lost 4 bases; unmatched junction nucleotides: 11. The CDR3 length is 16 residues. Germline V gene sequence: CDR1 SEHNR, CDR2 FQNEAQ (reference sequence). This chain's CDR3 is CASSPGGQGNLETQYF. In DNA form, the CDR3 reads TGTGCCAGCAGCCCCGGGGGACAGGGAAATCTAGAGACCCAGTACTTC.

The CDR3 is CASSATGLERYF. The CDR3 DNA reads TGTGCCAGCAGCGCGACGGGACTAGAACGGTATTTT. V is TRBV7-2 and J is TRBJ2-3; 8 bases are shared with TRBD2. Germline CDR1 reads SGHTA; CDR2 reads FQGNSA. This CDR3 contains 12 residues. V shed 5 bases, J shed 14 bases, and the junction held 9 bases outside the gene matches.

This clonotype has a handful of counts. The genes are TRBV10-3 and TRBJ2-7; D is unclear. The V gene's germline CDR1 is ENHRY and CDR2 SYGVKD. Trimming shortened V by 6 bases and J by 5 bases, and 11 bases separated the two germline ends. This CDR3 has 12 amino acids. Here the CDR3 DNA reads TGTGCCATCAGAGGCAGGTACCACGAGCAGTACTTC. Its translation: CAIRGRYHEQYF.

The chain is built from TRBV12-3 or TRBV12-4 and TRBJ1-1, with TRBD1 matching 12 bases. The ends lost 3 bases at V and 10 bases at J; junction bases unmatched: 3. The CDR3 runs to 13 residues. The CDR3 loop reads CASSLGQGAGAFF. Here the CDR3 DNA reads TGTGCCAGCAGTTTGGGACAGGGGGCCGGAGCTTTCTTT.

The V call is TRBV14, the J call TRBJ2-7, with 10 bases identical to TRBD2. The junction had 10 bases not matched to a gene; V was cut back by 1 base and J by 7 bases. This CDR3 comprises 16 residues. From germline, CDR1 is SGHDN and CDR2 FVKESK. Written as DNA, the CDR3 is TGTGCCAGCAGCCAAGGGTATCTAGCGGGAGTTAGAGAGCAGTACTTC. Its protein is CASSQGYLAGVREQYF.

This clonotype was seen a handful of times. J is TRBJ1-1 and V is TRBV5-1; 9 bases line up with TRBD1. Germline-derived CDR1 and CDR2 are SGHRS and YFSETQ. With V trimmed by 0 bases and J by 1 base, 4 bases remained unmatched. This CDR3 has 16 residues. The CDR3 protein is CASSLGTGAKNTEAFF. In DNA form, the CDR3 reads TGCGCCAGCAGCTTGGGGACAGGGGCTAAGAACACTGAAGCTTTCTTT.

This clonotype occurred a few times. This chain uses TRBV7-9 with TRBJ2-2; TRBD1 matches 12 bases. With V trimmed by 6 bases and J by 6 bases, 8 bases remained unmatched. Germline CDR1 SEHNR, CDR2 FQNEAQ (reference sequence). The CDR3 loop spans 16 amino acids. This CDR3 reads CASRSPGQGAAGELFF. The CDR3 nucleotides are TGTGCCAGCAGAAGTCCGGGACAGGGGGCGGCCGGGGAGCTGTTTTTT.

The chain uses TRBV7-2 and TRBJ2-5; 9 bases fit TRBD2. Per the germline V gene, CDR1 is SGHTA and CDR2 is FQGNSA. The V and J ends lost 3 bases and 1 base, in that order; junction bases with no gene match: 9. The CDR3 totals 17 residues. The CDR3 is CASSFAGGRFGQETQYF. The CDR3 nucleotides are TGTGCCAGCAGCTTCGCGGGAGGGCGGTTTGGCCAAGAGACCCAGTACTTC. The entire variable domain, with the rest obtained from reference TRBV7-2 and TRBJ2-5, is as follows: GAGVSQSPSNKVTEKGKDVELRCDPISGHTALYWYRQSLGQGLEFLIYFQGNSAPDKSGLPSDRFSAERTGGSVSTLTIQRTQQEDSAVYLCASSFAGGRFGQETQYFGPGTRLLVL.

The chain recombines TRBV20-1 with TRBJ2-3; no reliable D call. V lost 6 bases and J 6 bases, leaving 19 bases between the germline ends. The CDR3 runs to 14 residues. Germline CDR1 reads DFQATT; CDR2 reads SNEGSKA (reference sequence). As DNA, the CDR3 is TGCAGTGCCCCCGGGTATTCCGCATGGGATACGCAGTATTTT. It specifies CSAPGYSAWDTQYF.

The chain has TRBV5-1 and TRBJ1-4; no firm D call. Trimming shortened V by 4 bases and J by 4 bases, and 11 bases separated the two germline ends. Germline V CDR1 and CDR2: SGHRS, YFSETQ. This CDR3 comprises 14 residues. CDR3 DNA: TGCGCCAGCAGCCAGTTACAGCATAATGAAAAACTGTTTTTT. It is translated as CASSQLQHNEKLFF.